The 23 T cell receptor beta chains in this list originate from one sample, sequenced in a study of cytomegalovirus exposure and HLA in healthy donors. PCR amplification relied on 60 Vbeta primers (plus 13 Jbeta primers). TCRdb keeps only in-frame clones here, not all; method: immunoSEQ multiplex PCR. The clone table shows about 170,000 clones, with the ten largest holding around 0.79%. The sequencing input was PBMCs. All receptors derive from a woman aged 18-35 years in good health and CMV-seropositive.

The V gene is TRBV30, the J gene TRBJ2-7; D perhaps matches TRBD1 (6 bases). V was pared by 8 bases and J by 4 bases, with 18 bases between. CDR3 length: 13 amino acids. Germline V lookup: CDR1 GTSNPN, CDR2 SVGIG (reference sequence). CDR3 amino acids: CAGFFTGSYEQYF. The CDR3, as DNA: TGTGCCGGATTTTTTACAGGGAGTTACGAGCAGTACTTC.

CDR3 protein: CATSVLGAGGSGYTF. In nucleotides, the CDR3 is TGTGCCACCAGCGTCCTGGGGGCAGGGGGAAGCGGCTACACCTTC. The chain combines TRBV15 with TRBJ1-2, with 7 bases fitting TRBD1. V lost 5 bases and J lost 8; bases outside the gene matches: 14. The CDR3 sequence is 15 residues long. CDR1 is LNHNV and CDR2 is YYDKDF in the germline V gene (reference sequence).

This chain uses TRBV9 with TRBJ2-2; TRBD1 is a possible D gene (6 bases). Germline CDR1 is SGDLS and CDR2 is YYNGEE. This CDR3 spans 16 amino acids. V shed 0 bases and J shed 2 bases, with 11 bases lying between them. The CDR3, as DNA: TGTGCCAGCAGCGTAGCTACAGGGACCAACACCGGGGAGCTGTTTTTT. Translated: CASSVATGTNTGELFF. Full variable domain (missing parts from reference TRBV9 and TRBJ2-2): DSGVTQTPKHLITATGQRVTLRCSPRSGDLSVYWYQQSLDQGLQFLIQYYNGEERAKGNILERFSAQQFPDLHSELNLSSLELGDSALYFCASSVATGTNTGELFFGEGSRLTVL.

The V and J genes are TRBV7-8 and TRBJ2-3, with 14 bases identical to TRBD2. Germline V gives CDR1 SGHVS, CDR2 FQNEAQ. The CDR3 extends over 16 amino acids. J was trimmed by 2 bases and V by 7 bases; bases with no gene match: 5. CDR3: CASTLTSGGATDTQYF. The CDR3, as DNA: TGTGCCAGCACACTGACTAGCGGGGGGGCCACAGATACGCAGTATTTT. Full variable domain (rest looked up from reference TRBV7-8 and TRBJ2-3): GAGVSQSPRYKVAKRGQDVALRCDPISGHVSLFWYQQALGQGPEFLTYFQNEAQLDKSGLPSDRFFAERPEGSVSTLKIQRTQQEDSAVYLCASTLTSGGATDTQYFGPGTRLTVL.

The CDR3 region is CASSPQSSGGRETQYF. CDR3 nucleotide sequence: TGTGCCAGCTCACCACAGTCTAGCGGGGGTCGAGAGACCCAGTACTTC. V gene TRBV18 combines with J gene TRBJ2-5; the match to TRBD2 covers 10 bases. The CDR3 has 16 residues. Germline V gene sequence: CDR1 KGHSH, CDR2 LQKENI. J lost 4 bases, V lost 1 base, and 6 bases had no gene match.

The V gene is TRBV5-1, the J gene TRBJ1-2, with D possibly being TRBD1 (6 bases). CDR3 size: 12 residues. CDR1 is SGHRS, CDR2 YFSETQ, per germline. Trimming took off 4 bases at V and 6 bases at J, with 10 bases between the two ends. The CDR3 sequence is CASSAYRDGYTF. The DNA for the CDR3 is TGCGCCAGCAGCGCATACAGGGATGGCTACACCTTC.

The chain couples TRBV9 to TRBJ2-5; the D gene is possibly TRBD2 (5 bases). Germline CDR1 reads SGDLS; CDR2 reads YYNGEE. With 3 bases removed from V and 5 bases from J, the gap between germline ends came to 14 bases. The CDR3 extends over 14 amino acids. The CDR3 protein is CASSGLATSETQYF. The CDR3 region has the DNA TGTGCCAGCAGCGGATTAGCGACGTCGGAGACCCAGTACTTC. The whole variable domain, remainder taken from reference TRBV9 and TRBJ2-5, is DSGVTQTPKHLITATGQRVTLRCSPRSGDLSVYWYQQSLDQGLQFLIQYYNGEERAKGNILERFSAQQFPDLHSELNLSSLELGDSALYFCASSGLATSETQYFGPGTRLLVL.

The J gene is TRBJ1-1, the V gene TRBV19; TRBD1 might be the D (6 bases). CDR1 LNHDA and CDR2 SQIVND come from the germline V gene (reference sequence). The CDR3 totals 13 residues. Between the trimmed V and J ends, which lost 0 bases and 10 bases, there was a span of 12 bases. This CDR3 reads CASSIDRGGGAFF. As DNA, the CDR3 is TGTGCCAGTAGTATAGACAGGGGAGGGGGAGCTTTCTTT.

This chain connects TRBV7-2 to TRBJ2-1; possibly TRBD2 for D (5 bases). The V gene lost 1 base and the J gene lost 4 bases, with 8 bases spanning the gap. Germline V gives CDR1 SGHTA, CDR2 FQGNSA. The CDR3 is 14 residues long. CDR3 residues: CASSLGRKYNEQFF. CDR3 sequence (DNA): TGTGCCAGCAGCTTAGGGAGGAAGTACAATGAGCAGTTCTTC.

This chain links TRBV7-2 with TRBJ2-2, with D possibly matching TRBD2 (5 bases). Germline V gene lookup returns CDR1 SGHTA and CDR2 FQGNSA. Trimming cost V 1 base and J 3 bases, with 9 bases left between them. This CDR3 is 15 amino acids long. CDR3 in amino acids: CASSLVSGYTGELFF. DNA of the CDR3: TGTGCCAGCAGCTTAGTATCGGGGTACACCGGGGAGCTGTTTTTT.

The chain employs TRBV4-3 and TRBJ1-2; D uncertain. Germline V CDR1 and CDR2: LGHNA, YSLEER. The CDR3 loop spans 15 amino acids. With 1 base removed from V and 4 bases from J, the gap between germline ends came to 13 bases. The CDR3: CASSQATREGYGYTF. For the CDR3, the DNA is TGCGCCAGCAGCCAAGCCACCCGAGAGGGCTATGGCTACACCTTC.

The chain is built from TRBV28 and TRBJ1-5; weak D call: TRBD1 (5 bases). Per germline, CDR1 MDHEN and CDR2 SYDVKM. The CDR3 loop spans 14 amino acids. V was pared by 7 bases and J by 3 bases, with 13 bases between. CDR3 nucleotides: TGTGCCAGCATCCTCCGGGGGTACAATCAGCCCCAGCATTTT. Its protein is CASILRGYNQPQHF.

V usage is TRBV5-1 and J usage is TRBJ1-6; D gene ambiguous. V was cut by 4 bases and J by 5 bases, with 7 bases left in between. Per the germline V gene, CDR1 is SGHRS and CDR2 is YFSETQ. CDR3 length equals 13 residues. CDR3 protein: CASSVGDNSPLHF. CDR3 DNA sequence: TGCGCCAGCAGCGTCGGGGATAATTCACCCCTCCACTTT. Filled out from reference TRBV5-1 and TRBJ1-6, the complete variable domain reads KAGVTQTPRYLIKTRGQQVTLSCSPISGHRSVSWYQQTPGQGLQFLFEYFSETQRNKGNFPGRFSGRQFSNSRSEMNVSTLELGDSALYLCASSVGDNSPLHFGNGTRLTVT.

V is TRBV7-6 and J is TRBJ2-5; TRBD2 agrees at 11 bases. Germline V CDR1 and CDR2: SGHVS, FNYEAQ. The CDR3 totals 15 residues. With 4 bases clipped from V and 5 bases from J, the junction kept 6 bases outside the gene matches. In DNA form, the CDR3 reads TGTGCCAGCAGCTCCTTTAGCGGGAGGGTTGAGACCCAGTACTTC. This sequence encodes CASSSFSGRVETQYF.

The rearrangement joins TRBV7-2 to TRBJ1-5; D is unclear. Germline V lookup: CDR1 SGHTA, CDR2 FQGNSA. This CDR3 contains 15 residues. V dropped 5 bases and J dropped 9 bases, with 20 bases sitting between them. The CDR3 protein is CASSPRSVEGWPQHF. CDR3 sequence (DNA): TGTGCCAGCAGCCCGAGGTCGGTTGAGGGTTGGCCCCAGCATTTT.

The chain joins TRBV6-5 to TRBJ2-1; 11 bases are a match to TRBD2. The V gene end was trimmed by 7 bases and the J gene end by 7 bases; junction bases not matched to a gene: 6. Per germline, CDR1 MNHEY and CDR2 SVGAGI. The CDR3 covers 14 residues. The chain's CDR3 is CASTRTSGRNEQFF. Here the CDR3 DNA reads TGTGCCAGCACCAGGACTAGCGGGCGAAATGAGCAGTTCTTC.

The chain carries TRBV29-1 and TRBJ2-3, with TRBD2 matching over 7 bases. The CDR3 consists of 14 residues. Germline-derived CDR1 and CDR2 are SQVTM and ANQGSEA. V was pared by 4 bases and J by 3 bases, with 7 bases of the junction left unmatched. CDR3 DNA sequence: TGCAGCGTTGTTCACCGGGAGGTGACAGATACGCAGTATTTT. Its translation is CSVVHREVTDTQYF.

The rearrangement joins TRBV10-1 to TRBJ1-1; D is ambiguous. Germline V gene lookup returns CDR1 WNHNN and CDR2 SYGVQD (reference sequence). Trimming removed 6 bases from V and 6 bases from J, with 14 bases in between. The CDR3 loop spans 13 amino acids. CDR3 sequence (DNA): TGCGCCAGCAGCCCCGGGAGGGAGGCTGAAGCTTTCTTT. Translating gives CASSPGREAEAFF.

The chain's CDR3 is CASSFGQGATNEKLFF. The CDR3 DNA reads as TGCGCCAGCAGCTTTGGACAGGGGGCAACTAATGAAAAACTGTTTTTT. This chain links TRBV5-1 with TRBJ1-4, with 10 bases fitting TRBD1. The germline V gene encodes CDR1 SGHRS and CDR2 YFSETQ. V lost 2 bases and J lost 0; bases outside the gene matches: 1. The CDR3 is 16 amino acids.

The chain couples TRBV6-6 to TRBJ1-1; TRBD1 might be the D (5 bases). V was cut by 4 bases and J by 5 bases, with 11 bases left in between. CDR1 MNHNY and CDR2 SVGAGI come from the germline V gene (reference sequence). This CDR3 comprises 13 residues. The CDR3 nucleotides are TGTGCCAGCAGTTTTAGGGGTTTGACTGAAGCTTTCTTT. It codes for CASSFRGLTEAFF.

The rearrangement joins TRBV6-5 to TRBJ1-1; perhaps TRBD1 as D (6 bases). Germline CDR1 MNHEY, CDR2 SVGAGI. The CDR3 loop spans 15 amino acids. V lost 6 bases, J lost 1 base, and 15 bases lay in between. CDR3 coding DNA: TGTGCCAGCAGGGCCCGGACAGCGACGAACACTGAAGCTTTCTTT. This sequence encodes CASRARTATNTEAFF.

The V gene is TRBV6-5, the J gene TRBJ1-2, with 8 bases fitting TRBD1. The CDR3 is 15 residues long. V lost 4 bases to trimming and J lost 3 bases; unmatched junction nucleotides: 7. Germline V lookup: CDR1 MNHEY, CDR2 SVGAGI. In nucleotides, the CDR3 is TGTGCCAGCAGTTCCGGACAGGGCCATTACTATGGCTACACCTTC. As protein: CASSSGQGHYYGYTF.

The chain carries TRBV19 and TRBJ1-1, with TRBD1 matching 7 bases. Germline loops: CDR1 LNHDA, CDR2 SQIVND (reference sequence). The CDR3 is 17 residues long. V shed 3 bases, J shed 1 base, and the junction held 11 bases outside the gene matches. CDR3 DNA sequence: TGTGCCAGTAGTATTGGGGGATTACAGGGGCCGAACACTGAAGCTTTCTTT. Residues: CASSIGGLQGPNTEAFF.